This TCR beta chain was identified during a study of technical replicates of blood from a handful of donors. This clone was found a few times. The CDR3 is made up of 17 amino acids. The V and J ends lost 3 bases and 6 bases, in that order; junction bases with no gene match: 7. CDR1 and CDR2 (germline): KGHSH, LQKENI. The data were produced by immunoSEQ multiplex PCR, yet TCRdb's version contains in-frame clones alone and is incomplete. The sample consists of around 65,000 clones, around 88% of them appearing once. This chain uses TRBV18 with TRBJ2-3; the match to TRBD2 covers 15 bases. This clonotype was sampled from a human donor in good health. Some clones in this sample may be carry-over from other donors' samples. The sequencing input was PBMCs. CDR3 residues: CASSPGLAGGRGDTQYF. As DNA, the CDR3 is TGTGCCAGCTCACCCGGACTAGCGGGAGGGCGCGGGGATACGCAGTATTTT. Based on the CDR3 plus reference TRBV18 and TRBJ2-3, the full variable domain is NAGVMQNPRHLVRRRGQEARLRCSPMKGHSHVYWYRQLPEEGLKFMVYLQKENIIDESGMPKERFSAEFPKEGPSILRIQQVVRGDSAAYFCASSPGLAGGRGDTQYFGPGTRLTVL.